These 17 T cell receptor beta chains share one sample of origin, sequenced in a study of long-term antiretroviral therapy in people with HIV. The immunoSEQ assay was v3.0, run at survey level. The data were produced by immunoSEQ multiplex PCR, yet TCRdb's version contains in-frame clones alone and is incomplete. The data hold about 25,000 clones, with 85% to 95% observed a single time. The sequences come from unsorted PBMCs, collected 7.6 years after starting antiretroviral therapy. All receptors come from a woman aged 40 to 55 with HIV.

The rearrangement links TRBV19 to TRBJ1-6, with D perhaps TRBD1 (5 bases). V was cut by 7 bases and J by 3 bases, with 10 bases left in between. This CDR3 is 14 amino acids long. Germline V gene lookup returns CDR1 LNHDA and CDR2 SQIVND (reference sequence). DNA for the CDR3: TGTGCCAGTACGCTGGACAACTATAATTCACCCCTCCACTTT. Its translation: CASTLDNYNSPLHF.

The V gene is TRBV6-1, the J gene TRBJ1-5; 8 positions match TRBD1. J lost 4 bases, V lost 4 bases, and 3 bases had no gene match. CDR1 MNHNS and CDR2 SASEGT come from the germline V gene. CDR3 length equals 14 residues. CDR3 in DNA: TGTGCCAGCAGTGCGACAGGGGCAAATCAGCCCCAGCATTTT. Amino acid sequence: CASSATGANQPQHF.

A few counts support this clone. CDR3 sequence reads: CASSVRTGGSLFF. The CDR3 region has the DNA TGTGCCAGCAGTGTACGGACAGGCGGATCACTGTTTTTT. This chain joins TRBV6-5 and TRBJ1-4, with 7 bases fitting TRBD1. CDR1 is MNHEY, CDR2 SVGAGI, per germline. CDR3 length equals 13 residues. The V and J ends lost 5 bases and 13 bases, in that order; junction bases with no gene match: 10.

This chain connects TRBV7-2 to TRBJ1-5; D unclear. Germline V lookup: CDR1 SGHTA, CDR2 FQGNSA. The CDR3 is 15 amino acids. The V end lost 3 bases, the J end lost 5 bases, and 14 bases lay between the germline ends. The CDR3 here is CASSFGPGVHQPQHF. As DNA, the CDR3 is TGTGCCAGCAGCTTTGGACCTGGGGTCCATCAGCCCCAGCATTTT.

The chain recombines TRBV2 with TRBJ2-5, with D possibly matching TRBD2 (7 bases). There are 13 residues in the CDR3. CDR1 and CDR2 (germline): SNHLY, FYNNEI. Between the trimmed V and J ends, which lost 7 bases and 1 base, there was a span of 10 bases. The CDR3 loop reads CASKGGTQETQYF. The CDR3 nucleotides are TGTGCCAGCAAGGGGGGGACCCAAGAGACCCAGTACTTC. Based on the CDR3 plus reference TRBV2 and TRBJ2-5, the full variable domain is EPEVTQTPSHQVTQMGQEVILRCVPISNHLYFYWYRQILGQKVEFLVSFYNNEISEKSEIFDDQFSVERPDGSNFTLKIRSTKLEDSAMYFCASKGGTQETQYFGPGTRLLVL.

V is TRBV9 and J is TRBJ1-4; D perhaps matches TRBD1 (5 bases). Trimming removed 0 bases at V and 8 bases at J, with 14 bases between. CDR1 SGDLS and CDR2 YYNGEE come from the germline V gene. This CDR3 is 15 amino acids long. The CDR3 region has the DNA TGTGCCAGCAGCGTAGGGGGAGGGGTCGGAGAAAAACTGTTTTTT. Protein: CASSVGGGVGEKLFF.

This clone was counted once. This chain joins TRBV6-5 and TRBJ2-1, with 10 bases aligning to TRBD2. Germline CDR1 reads MNHEY; CDR2 reads SVGAGI. The V segment lost 6 bases and the J segment 6 bases; nucleotides outside the gene matches: 5. The CDR3 consists of 14 residues. The CDR3 region has the DNA TGTGCCAGCAGCGTAGCGGGGGGCTCCAATGAGCAGTTCTTC. This translates into CASSVAGGSNEQFF.

The CDR3 region is CASSEAFLGTEAFF. The CDR3, as DNA: TGTGCCAGCAGTGAAGCGTTTTTAGGCACTGAAGCTTTCTTT. This rearrangement joins TRBV6-1 to TRBJ1-1; D not certain. CDR3 length: 14 amino acids. Trimming took off 0 bases at V and 4 bases at J, with 9 bases between the two ends. The germline V gene encodes CDR1 MNHNS and CDR2 SASEGT.

The sample holds a few counts of this clone. This chain links TRBV4-1 with TRBJ2-3, with D perhaps TRBD2 (6 bases). CDR1 is MGHRA and CDR2 is YSYEKL in the germline V gene. V was shortened by 1 base and J by 4 bases, with 18 bases between the two germline ends. This CDR3 comprises 17 residues. For the CDR3, the DNA is TGCGCCAGCAGCCAAGGACCGGGACTGAGGACCCCAGATACGCAGTATTTT. Its translation is CASSQGPGLRTPDTQYF.

This chain links TRBV21-1 with TRBJ2-3; the listed D gene, TRBD2, was not tested against the DNA. TRBV21-1 is a pseudogene locus. There are 17 residues in the CDR3. CDR3 bases: TGTGCCAGCAGCAACCGACTAGCGGGGTGCAGCACAGATACGCAGTATTTT. Amino acids: CASSNRLAGCSTDTQYF.

This chain uses TRBV7-9 with TRBJ2-7; 8 bases agree with TRBD1. Germline CDR1 reads SEHNR; CDR2 reads FQNEAQ (reference sequence). V was clipped by 3 bases and J by 2 bases; unmatched bases: 3. The CDR3 runs 14 residues. CDR3 sequence: CASSLATGAYEQYF. The CDR3 bases are TGTGCCAGCAGCTTGGCGACAGGGGCCTACGAGCAGTACTTC.

The chain is built from TRBV7-2 and TRBJ1-3, with D uncertain. CDR1 and CDR2 (germline): SGHTA, FQGNSA. Deletions cut 5 bases from V and 0 bases from J, with 8 bases between. The CDR3 runs 14 residues. The CDR3 region is CASSMWYSGNTIYF. The CDR3, as DNA: TGTGCCAGCAGCATGTGGTACTCTGGAAACACCATATATTTT.

The chain employs TRBV27 and TRBJ1-2; a possible D gene is TRBD1 (6 bases). The length of the CDR3 is 18 residues. The germline CDR1 and CDR2 sequences are MNHEY and SMNVEV (reference sequence). V lost 3 bases and J 5 bases, leaving 25 bases between the germline ends. Here the CDR3 DNA reads TGTGCCAGCAGTTTTGTAGAGGACATTTGGGGGCGAAGGTATGGCTACACCTTC. This translates into CASSFVEDIWGRRYGYTF.

The chain carries TRBV6-5 and TRBJ2-3, with a tentative D call TRBD2 (6 bases). Trimming removed 0 bases from V and 1 base from J, with 11 bases in between. There are 16 residues in the CDR3. CDR1 is MNHEY, CDR2 SVGAGI, per germline. The CDR3: CASSYSLGGGTDTQYF. The CDR3 DNA follows: TGTGCCAGCAGTTACTCGTTGGGGGGTGGCACAGATACGCAGTATTTT.

The chain is built from TRBV7-2 and TRBJ1-4; TRBD1 agrees at 9 bases. This CDR3 has 16 residues. Germline-derived CDR1 and CDR2 are SGHTA and FQGNSA. With 1 base clipped from V and 7 bases from J, the junction kept 7 bases outside the gene matches. The CDR3 reads CASSLVADRGGEKLFF. The CDR3 coding sequence is TGTGCCAGCAGCTTAGTTGCGGACAGGGGAGGTGAAAAACTGTTTTTT.

The V call is TRBV7-2, the J call TRBJ1-2; 10 bases map to TRBD1. Trimming at V came to 7 bases and at J to 4 bases, leaving 12 bases not matched to a gene. Germline CDR1 and CDR2: SGHTA and FQGNSA. The CDR3 runs to 16 residues. In DNA form, the CDR3 reads TGTGCCAGCACCAACGGAGCCGGGACAGGGGCCTATGGCTACACCTTC. This sequence encodes CASTNGAGTGAYGYTF.

The rearrangement links TRBV5-1 to TRBJ1-1, with no clear D. Germline V gene lookup returns CDR1 SGHRS and CDR2 YFSETQ. Trimming shortened V by 4 bases and J by 3 bases, and 16 bases separated the two germline ends. The CDR3 length is 15 residues. This CDR3 reads CASSMGIGSHTEAFF. CDR3 in DNA: TGCGCCAGCAGCATGGGAATAGGGAGCCACACTGAAGCTTTCTTT.